This record covers a single T cell receptor beta chain. What it binds is not known. The identical CDR3 is also encoded by other nucleotide sequences in the sample. These data belong to a study of shared clonotypes between healthy human individuals. Overall study: The study enrolled a couple of women and three men aged 18 to 49. Study conclusions and caveats: The four-donor shared clonotypes exceeded non-shared clonotypes in generation probability, with non-shared ones scoring lower.

The CDR3 has 15 amino acids. Germline CDR1 is SGDLS and CDR2 is YYNGEE. Trimming left V 0 bases short and J 0 bases short, with 7 bases between. Deep-level settings were used for running the assay. Only in-frame clones appear in the TCRdb table, and some are missing; sequencing was by immunoSEQ multiplex PCR. The sample includes about 800,000 clones, roughly 96% seen only once; the top ten take less than 0.25%. CD8 cells classed as naive were CD45RO-negative and positively selected for CCR7, excluding terminally differentiated effector memory CD45RA+ cells. This clonotype was obtained from a man younger than 40 in good health. Specimen: naive CD8+ T cells sorted from blood. The V and J genes are TRBV9 and TRBJ2-1; TRBD1 is a possible D gene (6 bases). The CDR3 is CASSVGGPSYNEQFF. In DNA, the CDR3 is TGTGCCAGCAGCGTAGGGGGGCCCTCCTACAATGAGCAGTTCTTC.